What follows are 11 T cell receptor beta chains derived from one specimen sequenced in a study of vaccination and CD4 T cells after COVID-19. Researchers used the Oncomine TCR Beta short-read assay to sequence DNA from cultured CD4+ T cells. TCRdb redid the calling of the PCR reads with MiXCR, one entry per CDR3 protein. The sample carries about 20,000 distinct CDR3 sequences, 48% recorded once. Their antigens are not known. Specified treatment: roughly ten-day PBMC culture with coronavirus spike peptide pools or control peptides (ViraFEST assay). The sample was CD4+ T cells from blood, cultured in vitro, taken before SARS-CoV-2 vaccination. The receptors here all came from a human donor who had recovered from COVID-19.

This clonotype was detected only a few times. The J gene is TRBJ1-6, the V gene TRBV7-2; D gene ambiguous. Germline CDR1 reads SGHTA; CDR2 reads FQGNSA. CDR3 length equals 15 residues. Trimming cost V 4 bases and J 6 bases, with 13 bases left between them. CDR3 nucleotide sequence: TGTGCCAGCAGCTCCAAGGGCCTTCGTAATTCACCCCTCCACTTT. It yields the protein CASSSKGLRNSPLHF.

This chain uses TRBV6-2 or TRBV6-3 with TRBJ2-3, with 10 bases fitting TRBD2. J lost 5 bases, V lost 11 bases, and 10 bases had no gene match. The CDR3 consists of 14 residues. CDR1 is MNHEY and CDR2 is SVGEGT in the germline V gene. CDR3 sequence: CAGGSSGRGDTQYF. CDR3 in DNA: TGTGCCGGGGGATCTAGCGGGAGAGGAGATACGCAGTATTTT.

CDR3: CASSVDRRGGYTF. The CDR3 DNA reads as TGTGCCAGCAGCGTCGACAGGAGGGGCGGCTACACCTTC. The chain has TRBV7-2 and TRBJ1-2, with D tentatively TRBD1 (6 bases). The CDR3 has 13 amino acids. Trimming shortened V by 5 bases and J by 8 bases, and 15 bases separated the two germline ends. CDR1 SGHTA and CDR2 FQGNSA come from the germline V gene.

This clonotype was observed once. An end of the junction differs from the germline gene, which may be a read error. CDR3 in DNA: TGTGCCACCCTTGGGGAAGGGTGGACTGGAAACACCGTATATTTT. It encodes CATLGEGWTGNTVYF. This rearrangement joins TRBV15 to TRBJ1-3; D not certain. Germline V CDR1 and CDR2: LNHNV, YYDKDF (reference sequence). The CDR3 loop spans 15 amino acids.

The chain is built from TRBV19 and TRBJ1-1, with D perhaps matching TRBD1 (5 bases). The CDR3 consists of 15 residues. Trimming removed 7 bases at V and 6 bases at J, with 21 bases between. The germline gives CDR1 LNHDA, CDR2 SQIVND (reference sequence). The CDR3 nucleotides are TGTGCCAGTACCCCTTCGCGGGGGAATCTCGCTGAAGCTTTCTTT. Translating gives CASTPSRGNLAEAFF.

The chain recombines TRBV6-2 or TRBV6-3 with TRBJ2-1; 12 bases line up with TRBD2. Germline loops: CDR1 MNHEY, CDR2 SVGEGT. V was pared by 5 bases and J by 0 bases, with 2 bases of the junction left unmatched. The CDR3 spans 16 residues. CDR3 DNA: TGTGCCAGCAGTGGGGGACTAGCGGGCTCCTACAATGAGCAGTTCTTC. Protein: CASSGGLAGSYNEQFF.

The chain links TRBV12-3 or TRBV12-4 to TRBJ1-1; 11 positions match TRBD1. V lost 6 bases, J lost 11 bases, and 11 bases stayed unmatched. This CDR3 spans 14 amino acids. The CDR3 DNA is TGTGCCAGCAGGACCACGGGACAGGGGGTAGGGGCTTTCTTT. Its translation is CASRTTGQGVGAFF.

This clonotype showed up just once. The rearrangement uses TRBV6-5 and TRBJ2-1; maybe TRBD2 (6 bases). The CDR3 is 15 residues long. In germline, CDR1 is MNHEY, CDR2 SVGAGI. V shed 2 bases and J shed 1 base, with 9 bases lying between them. CDR3 loop: CASSYIADSYNEQFF. The CDR3, as DNA: TGTGCCAGCAGTTACATAGCGGATTCCTACAATGAGCAGTTCTTC.

This clonotype appeared a few times. V usage is TRBV6-2 or TRBV6-3 and J usage is TRBJ1-2, with D uncertain. This CDR3 has 14 residues. Germline V gene lookup returns CDR1 MNHEY and CDR2 SVGEGT. Between the trimmed V and J ends, which lost 0 bases and 2 bases, there was a span of 7 bases. In DNA, the CDR3 is TGTGCCAGCAGTTACTCGGGCAGGAACTATGGCTACACCTTC. Encoded protein: CASSYSGRNYGYTF.

The chain couples TRBV6-4 to TRBJ1-5, with D perhaps matching TRBD1 (6 bases). The ends were cut back, 4 bases at V and 4 bases at J, with 14 bases in the middle. This CDR3 region has 15 residues. The germline CDR1 and CDR2 sequences are MRHNA and SNTAGT. Written as DNA, the CDR3 is TGTGCCAGCAGTGCTTCTGACAGGACAAATCAGCCCCAGCATTTT. Its translation is CASSASDRTNQPQHF.

J is TRBJ1-5 and V is TRBV6-1; no clear D. The CDR3 extends over 15 amino acids. V was pared by 3 bases and J by 5 bases, with 14 bases between. Germline V lookup: CDR1 MNHNS, CDR2 SASEGT. The CDR3 DNA reads TGTGCCAGCAGTGATTTCGGTAGGGTTGATCAGCCCCAGCATTTT. Translated: CASSDFGRVDQPQHF.